Listed below are T cell receptor beta chains from one sample, sequenced in a study of cytotoxic CD8 clonotypes in ibrutinib-treated CLL. Profiling relied on immunoSEQ multiplex PCR, and the TCRdb table lists in-frame clones only, not all of them. This sample yields approximately 40,000 clones, of which about three quarters are seen a single time; 10% belongs to the top ten. Material: PBMCs, obtained at disease progression, from a patient treated with ibrutinib. These TCRs come from a human donor with chronic lymphocytic leukemia. Both conserved end residues are part of each CDR3. A D gene is named only where the DNA matches it firmly. The size field is filled for only some rows; it gives once, few, many or a size class.

j_call: TRBJ1-5; clone_size: medium-sized; d_call: .; v_call: TRBV7-8; cdr3_nt: TGTGCCAGCAGCTTAGCACAGGGTCCTTCTCAGCCCCAGCATTTT; cdr3_aa: CASSLAQGPSQPQHF
j_call: TRBJ1-6; clone_size: few; d_call: .; v_call: TRBV2; cdr3_nt: TGTGCCAGCAGCAAGGAGTGGGGATATAATTCACCCCTCCACTTT; cdr3_aa: CASSKEWGYNSPLHF
j_call: TRBJ2-7; clone_size: few; d_call: TRBD1; v_call: TRBV6-6; cdr3_nt: TGTGCCAGCAGTACCCAGGGGGCGAGGTACGAGCAGTACTTC; cdr3_aa: CASSTQGARYEQYF
j_call: TRBJ1-5; clone_size: few; d_call: .; v_call: TRBV6-1; cdr3_nt: TGTGCCAGCAGGGACACAGTGATCAATCAGCCCCAGCATTTT; cdr3_aa: CASRDTVINQPQHF
j_call: TRBJ1-2; clone_size: .; d_call: .; v_call: TRBV6-5; cdr3_nt: TGTGCCAGCAGTTACTTTTCGACAGCTAACTATGGCTACACCTTC; cdr3_aa: CASSYFSTANYGYTF
j_call: TRBJ2-5; clone_size: .; d_call: .; v_call: TRBV27; cdr3_nt: TGTGCCAGCAGTTTGAATCAAGGAGGAGAGACCCAGTACTTC; cdr3_aa: CASSLNQGGETQYF
j_call: TRBJ1-2; clone_size: .; d_call: TRBD1; v_call: TRBV5-1; cdr3_nt: TGCGCCAGCAGCTCGGACAGGGGCGGCTATGGCTACACCTTC; cdr3_aa: CASSSDRGGYGYTF
j_call: TRBJ1-4; clone_size: .; d_call: TRBD1; v_call: TRBV5-1; cdr3_nt: TGCGCCAGCAGCCCAGGGGGATATAATGAAAAACTGTTTTTT; cdr3_aa: CASSPGGYNEKLFF
j_call: TRBJ1-3; clone_size: .; d_call: .; v_call: TRBV7-9; cdr3_nt: TGTGCCAGCAGCCAACCTACGGACCCGAGCTCTGGAAACACCATATATTTT; cdr3_aa: CASSQPTDPSSGNTIYF
j_call: TRBJ1-5; clone_size: few; d_call: .; v_call: TRBV18; cdr3_nt: TGTGCCAGCTCACCCAGCAATCAGCCCCAGCATTTT; cdr3_aa: CASSPSNQPQHF
j_call: TRBJ1-3; clone_size: .; d_call: .; v_call: TRBV4-1; cdr3_nt: TGCGCCAGCAGCCAAGAGATTGTGGGCTCTGGAAACACCATATATTTT; cdr3_aa: CASSQEIVGSGNTIYF
j_call: TRBJ2-3; clone_size: .; d_call: .; v_call: TRBV1; cdr3_nt: TGCACCAGCAGCCAAGATAGGGGGGACCCGGGGCCCGGGAATACGCAGTATTTT; cdr3_aa: CTSSQDRGDPGPGNTQYF
j_call: TRBJ2-3; clone_size: few; d_call: TRBD2; v_call: TRBV5-4; cdr3_nt: TGTGCCAGCAGCTTGAGCAACGCGGGAGACACAGATACGCAGTATTTT; cdr3_aa: CASSLSNAGDTDTQYF
j_call: TRBJ2-1; clone_size: .; d_call: TRBD2; v_call: TRBV6-6; cdr3_nt: TGTGCCAGCAGTTCCTCCCTAGCGGGGTCCTACAATGAGCAGTTCTTC; cdr3_aa: CASSSSLAGSYNEQFF
j_call: TRBJ2-7; clone_size: .; d_call: .; v_call: TRBV30; cdr3_nt: TGTGCCTGGAGTCGCGTCTACGAGCAGTACTTC; cdr3_aa: CAWSRVYEQYF